The T cell receptor (beta chain) described here comes from a study of cytotoxic CD8 clonotypes in ibrutinib-treated CLL. Study context: Samples had a mean of approximately 260,000 productive templates and tens of thousands of productive rearrangements.

This table comes from immunoSEQ multiplex PCR, and its TCRdb copy is limited to in-frame clones, with some not included. The sample yields some 170,000 clones, around nine tenths seen once. Germline CDR1 SEHNR, CDR2 FQNEAQ (reference sequence). The CDR3 spans 13 residues. Trimming removed 0 bases at V and 5 bases at J, with 6 bases between. This clone has just one count. The receptor was isolated from a human donor with chronic lymphocytic leukemia. The chain carries TRBV7-9 and TRBJ2-3; D tentatively fits TRBD1 or TRBD2 (5 bases each). The specimen comprised PBMCs, sampled at disease progression, from a patient treated with ibrutinib. The CDR3 loop reads CASSLAGVDTQYF. For the CDR3, the DNA is TGTGCCAGCAGCTTAGCGGGGGTAGATACGCAGTATTTT.